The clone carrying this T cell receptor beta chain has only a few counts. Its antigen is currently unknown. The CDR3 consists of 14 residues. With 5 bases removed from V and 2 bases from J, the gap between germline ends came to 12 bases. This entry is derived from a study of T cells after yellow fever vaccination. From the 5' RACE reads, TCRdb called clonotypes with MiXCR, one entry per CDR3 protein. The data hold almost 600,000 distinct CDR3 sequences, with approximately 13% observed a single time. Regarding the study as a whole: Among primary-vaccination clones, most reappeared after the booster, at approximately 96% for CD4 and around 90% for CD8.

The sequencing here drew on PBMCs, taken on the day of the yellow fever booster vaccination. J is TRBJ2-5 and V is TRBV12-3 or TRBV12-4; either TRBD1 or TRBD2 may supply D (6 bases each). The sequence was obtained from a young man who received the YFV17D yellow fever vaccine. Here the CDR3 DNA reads TGTGCCAGCAGTCCGCTAGGGGGGCAAGAGACCCAGTACTTC. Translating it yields CASSPLGGQETQYF.